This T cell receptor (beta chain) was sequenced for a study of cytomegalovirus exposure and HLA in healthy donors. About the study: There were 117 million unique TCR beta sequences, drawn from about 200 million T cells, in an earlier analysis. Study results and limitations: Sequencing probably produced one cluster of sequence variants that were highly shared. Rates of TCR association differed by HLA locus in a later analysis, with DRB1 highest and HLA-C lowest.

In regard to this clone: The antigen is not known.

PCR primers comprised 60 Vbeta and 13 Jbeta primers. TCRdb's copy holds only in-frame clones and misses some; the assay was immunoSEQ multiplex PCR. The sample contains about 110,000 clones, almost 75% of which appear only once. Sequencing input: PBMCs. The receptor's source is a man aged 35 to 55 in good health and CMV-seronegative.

The CDR3 sequence: CASSLPPYEQYF. As DNA, the CDR3 is TGTGCCAGCAGTCTCCCTCCCTACGAGCAGTACTTC. The chain recombines TRBV28 with TRBJ2-5; no definite D call. The closer fit of TRBJ2-7 to the DNA end suggests the J call may be wrong. Germline loops: CDR1 MDHEN, CDR2 SYDVKM. This CDR3 is 12 amino acids long.